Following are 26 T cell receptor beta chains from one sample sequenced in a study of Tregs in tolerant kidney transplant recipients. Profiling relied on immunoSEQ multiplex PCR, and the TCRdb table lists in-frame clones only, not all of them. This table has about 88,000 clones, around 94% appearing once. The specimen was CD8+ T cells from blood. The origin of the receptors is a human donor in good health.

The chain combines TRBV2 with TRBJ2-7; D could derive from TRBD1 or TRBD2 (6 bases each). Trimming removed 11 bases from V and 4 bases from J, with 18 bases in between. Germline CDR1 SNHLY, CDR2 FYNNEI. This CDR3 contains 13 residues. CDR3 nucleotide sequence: TGTGCCTCCACGGGGGCAGGACCATACGAGCAGTACTTC. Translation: CASTGAGPYEQYF.

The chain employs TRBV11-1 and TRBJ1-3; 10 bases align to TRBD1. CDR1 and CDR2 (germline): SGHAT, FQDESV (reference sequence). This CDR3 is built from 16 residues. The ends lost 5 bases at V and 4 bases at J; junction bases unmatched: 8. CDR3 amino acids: CASSDWTGGFGNTIYF. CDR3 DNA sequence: TGTGCCAGCAGCGACTGGACAGGGGGATTCGGAAACACCATATATTTT.

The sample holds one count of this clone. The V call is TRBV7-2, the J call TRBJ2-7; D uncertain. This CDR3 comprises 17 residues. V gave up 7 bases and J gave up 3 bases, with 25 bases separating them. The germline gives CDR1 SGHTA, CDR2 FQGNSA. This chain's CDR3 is CASTDFRVRNGLYEQYF. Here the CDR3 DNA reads TGTGCCAGCACCGACTTCCGGGTTAGGAATGGGCTCTACGAGCAGTACTTC.

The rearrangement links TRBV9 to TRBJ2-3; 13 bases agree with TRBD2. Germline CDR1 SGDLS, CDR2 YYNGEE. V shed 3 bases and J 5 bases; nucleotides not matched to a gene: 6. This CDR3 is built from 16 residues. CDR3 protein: CASSALAGGPGDTQYF. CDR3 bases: TGTGCCAGCAGCGCACTAGCGGGGGGGCCTGGAGATACGCAGTATTTT.

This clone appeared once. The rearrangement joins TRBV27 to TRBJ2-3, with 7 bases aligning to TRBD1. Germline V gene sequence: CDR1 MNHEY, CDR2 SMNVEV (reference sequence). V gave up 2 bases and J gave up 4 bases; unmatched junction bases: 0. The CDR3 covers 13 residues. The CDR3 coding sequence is TGTGCCAGCAGTTTAACAGGGGCAGATACGCAGTATTTT. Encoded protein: CASSLTGADTQYF.

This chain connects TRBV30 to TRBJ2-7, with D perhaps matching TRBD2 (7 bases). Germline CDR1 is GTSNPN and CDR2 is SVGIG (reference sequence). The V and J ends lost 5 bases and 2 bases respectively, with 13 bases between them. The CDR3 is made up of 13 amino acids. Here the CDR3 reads CAWGEGVPYEQYF. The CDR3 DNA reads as TGTGCCTGGGGGGAGGGGGTCCCCTACGAGCAGTACTTC.

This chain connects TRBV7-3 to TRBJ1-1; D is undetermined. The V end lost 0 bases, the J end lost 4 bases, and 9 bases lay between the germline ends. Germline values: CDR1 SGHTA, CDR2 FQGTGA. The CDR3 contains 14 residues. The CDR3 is CASSLTSGGTEAFF. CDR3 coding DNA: TGTGCCAGCAGCTTAACGTCGGGTGGCACTGAAGCTTTCTTT. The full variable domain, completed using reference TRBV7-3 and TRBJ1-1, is GAGVSQTPSNKVTEKGKYVELRCDPISGHTALYWYRQSLGQGPEFLIYFQGTGAADDSGLPNDRFFAVRPEGSVSTLKIQRTERGDSAVYLCASSLTSGGTEAFFGQGTRLTVV.

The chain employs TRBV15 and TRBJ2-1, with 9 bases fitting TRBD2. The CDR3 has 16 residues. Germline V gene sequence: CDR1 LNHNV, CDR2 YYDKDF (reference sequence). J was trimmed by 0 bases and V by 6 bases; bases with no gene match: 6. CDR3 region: CATRKTSGSSYNEQFF. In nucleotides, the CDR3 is TGTGCCACCAGAAAGACTAGCGGAAGCTCCTACAATGAGCAGTTCTTC.

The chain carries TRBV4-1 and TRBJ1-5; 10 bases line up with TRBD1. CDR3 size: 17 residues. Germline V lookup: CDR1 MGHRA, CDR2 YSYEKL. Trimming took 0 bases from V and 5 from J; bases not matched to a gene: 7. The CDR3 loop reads CASSQESGTGVDQPQHF. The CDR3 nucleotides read TGCGCCAGCAGCCAAGAATCCGGGACAGGGGTTGATCAGCCCCAGCATTTT.

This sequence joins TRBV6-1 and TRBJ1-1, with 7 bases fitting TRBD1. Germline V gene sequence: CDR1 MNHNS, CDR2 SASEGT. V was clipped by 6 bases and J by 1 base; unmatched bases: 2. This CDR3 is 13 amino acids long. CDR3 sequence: CASSRTGNTEAFF. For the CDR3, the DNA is TGTGCCAGCAGCAGGACAGGGAACACTGAAGCTTTCTTT.

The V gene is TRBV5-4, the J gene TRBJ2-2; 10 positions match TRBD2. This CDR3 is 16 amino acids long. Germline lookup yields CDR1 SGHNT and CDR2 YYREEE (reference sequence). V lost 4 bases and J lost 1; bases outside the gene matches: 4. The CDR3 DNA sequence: TGTGCCAGCAGCCCCTTAGCGGGAGGGAACACCGGGGAGCTGTTTTTT. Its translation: CASSPLAGGNTGELFF.

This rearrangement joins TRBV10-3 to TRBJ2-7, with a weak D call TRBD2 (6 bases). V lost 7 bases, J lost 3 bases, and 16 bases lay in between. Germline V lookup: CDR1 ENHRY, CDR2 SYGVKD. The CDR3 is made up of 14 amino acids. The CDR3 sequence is CAIMEGPRSYEQYF. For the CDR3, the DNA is TGTGCCATCATGGAGGGACCGAGGAGCTACGAGCAGTACTTC.

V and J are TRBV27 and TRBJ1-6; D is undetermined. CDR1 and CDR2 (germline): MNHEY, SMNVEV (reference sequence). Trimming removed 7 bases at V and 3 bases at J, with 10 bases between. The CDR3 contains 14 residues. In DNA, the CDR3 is TGTGCCAGCATGTCTTTTTTCTATAATTCACCCCTCCACTTT. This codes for CASMSFFYNSPLHF.

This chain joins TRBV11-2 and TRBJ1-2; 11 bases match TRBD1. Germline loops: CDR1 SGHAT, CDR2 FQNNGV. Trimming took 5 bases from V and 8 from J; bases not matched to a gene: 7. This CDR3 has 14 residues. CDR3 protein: CASSLRDRGGGYTF. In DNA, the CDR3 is TGTGCCAGCAGCCTCCGGGACAGGGGGGGAGGCTACACCTTC.

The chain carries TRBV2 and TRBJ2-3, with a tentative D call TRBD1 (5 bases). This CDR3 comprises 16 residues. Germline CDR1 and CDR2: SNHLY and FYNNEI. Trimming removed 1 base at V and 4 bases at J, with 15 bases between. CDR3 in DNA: TGTGCCAGCAGTGAAGGTGGTCAGGGCCCATCAGATACGCAGTATTTT. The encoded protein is CASSEGGQGPSDTQYF.

CDR3 in amino acids: CASSGRGSDGGELFF. DNA for the CDR3: TGTGCCAGCAGCGGGAGGGGTAGTGATGGCGGGGAACTGTTTTTT. The chain employs TRBV5-4 and TRBJ1-4, with D perhaps TRBD1 (5 bases). The CDR3 runs 15 residues. Germline assignment: CDR1 SGHNT and CDR2 YYREEE (reference sequence). V was trimmed by 4 bases and J by 12 bases, leaving 22 bases between them.

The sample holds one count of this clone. The CDR3 sequence is CASRVYRNNEQFF. CDR3 in DNA: TGTGCCAGCAGAGTTTATCGAAACAATGAGCAGTTCTTC. The chain employs TRBV27 and TRBJ2-1; no firm D call. Looked up from germline, CDR1 is MNHEY and CDR2 is SMNVEV (reference sequence). The CDR3 totals 13 residues. Deletions cut 6 bases from V and 5 bases from J, with 11 bases between.

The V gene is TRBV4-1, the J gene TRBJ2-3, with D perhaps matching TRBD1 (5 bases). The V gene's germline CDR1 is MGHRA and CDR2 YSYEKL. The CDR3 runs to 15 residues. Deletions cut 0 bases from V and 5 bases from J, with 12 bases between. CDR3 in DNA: TGCGCCAGCAGCCAAGATGGGGCAGCCAGAGATACGCAGTATTTT. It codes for CASSQDGAARDTQYF.

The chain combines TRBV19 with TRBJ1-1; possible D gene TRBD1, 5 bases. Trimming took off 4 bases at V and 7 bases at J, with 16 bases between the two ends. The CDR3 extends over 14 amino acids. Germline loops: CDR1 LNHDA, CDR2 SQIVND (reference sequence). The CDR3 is CASSRGQLVFEAFF. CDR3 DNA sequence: TGTGCCAGTAGTAGGGGCCAGTTGGTTTTTGAAGCTTTCTTT.

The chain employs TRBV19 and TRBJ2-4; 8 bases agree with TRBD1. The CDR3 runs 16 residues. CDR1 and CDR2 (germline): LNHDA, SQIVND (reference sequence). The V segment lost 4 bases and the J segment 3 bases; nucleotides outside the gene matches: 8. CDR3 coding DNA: TGTGCCAGTAGTAGTGGACAGGGATTTGTCAAAAACATTCAGTACTTC. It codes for CASSSGQGFVKNIQYF.

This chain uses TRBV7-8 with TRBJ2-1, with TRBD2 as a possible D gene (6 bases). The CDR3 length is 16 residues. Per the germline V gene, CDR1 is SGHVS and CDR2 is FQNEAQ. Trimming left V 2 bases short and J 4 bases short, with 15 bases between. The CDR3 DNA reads TGTGCCAGCAGCTTATCAGTCGGGGACTTTTACAATGAGCAGTTCTTC. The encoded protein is CASSLSVGDFYNEQFF.

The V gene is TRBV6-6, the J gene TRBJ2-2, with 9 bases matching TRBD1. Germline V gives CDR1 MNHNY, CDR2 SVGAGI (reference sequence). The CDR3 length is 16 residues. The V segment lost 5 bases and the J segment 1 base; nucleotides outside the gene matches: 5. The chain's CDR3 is CASSPGQGMNTGELFF. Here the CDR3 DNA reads TGTGCCAGCAGTCCGGGACAGGGCATGAACACCGGGGAGCTGTTTTTT.

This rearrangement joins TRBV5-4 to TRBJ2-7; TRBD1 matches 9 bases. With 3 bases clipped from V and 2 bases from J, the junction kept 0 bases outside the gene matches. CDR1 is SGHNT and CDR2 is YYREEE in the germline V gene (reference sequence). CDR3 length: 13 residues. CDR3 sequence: CASSWDRAYEQYF. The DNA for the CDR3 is TGTGCCAGCAGCTGGGACAGGGCCTACGAGCAGTACTTC.

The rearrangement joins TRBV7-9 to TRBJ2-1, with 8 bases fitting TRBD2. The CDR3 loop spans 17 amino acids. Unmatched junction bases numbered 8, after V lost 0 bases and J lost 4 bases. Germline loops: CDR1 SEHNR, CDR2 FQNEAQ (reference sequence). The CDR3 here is CASSLAGGGRVYNEQFF. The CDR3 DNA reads TGTGCCAGCAGCTTAGCCGGGGGGGGGAGGGTTTACAATGAGCAGTTCTTC. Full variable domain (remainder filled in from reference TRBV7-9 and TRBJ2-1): DTGVSQNPRHKITKRGQNVTFRCDPISEHNRLYWYRQTLGQGPEFLTYFQNEAQLEKSRLLSDRFSAERPKGSFSTLEIQRTEQGDSAMYLCASSLAGGGRVYNEQFFGPGTRLTVL.

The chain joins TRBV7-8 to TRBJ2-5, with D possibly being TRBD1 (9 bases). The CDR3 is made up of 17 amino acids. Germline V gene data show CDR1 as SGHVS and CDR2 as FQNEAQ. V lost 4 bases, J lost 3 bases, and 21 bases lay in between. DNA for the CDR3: TGTGCCAGCAGCTCCTACTTCGGGAGGGACAGGGAAGAGACCCAGTACTTC. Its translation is CASSSYFGRDREETQYF.

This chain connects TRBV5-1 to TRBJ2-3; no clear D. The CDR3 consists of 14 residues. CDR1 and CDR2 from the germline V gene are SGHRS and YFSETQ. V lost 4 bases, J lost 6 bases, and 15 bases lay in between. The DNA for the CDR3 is TGCGCCAGCAGCACCACGACTCAACCGGATACGCAGTATTTT. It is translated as CASSTTTQPDTQYF. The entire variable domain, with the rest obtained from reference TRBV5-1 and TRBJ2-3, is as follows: KAGVTQTPRYLIKTRGQQVTLSCSPISGHRSVSWYQQTPGQGLQFLFEYFSETQRNKGNFPGRFSGRQFSNSRSEMNVSTLELGDSALYLCASSTTTQPDTQYFGPGTRLTVL.